This TCR beta chain emerged from a study of OX40 agonist ivuxolimab in advanced cancers. Study details: The study treated patients with ivuxolimab, an agonistic anti-OX40 (CD134) antibody. Of the participants, under 50% had some prior anti-PD-1, anti-PD-L1 or anti-CTLA-4 therapy, which was allowed. The study reported partial responses in three patients: one hepatocellular carcinoma, two cutaneous melanoma.

The CDR3 sequence is 13 residues long. V shed 5 bases and J shed 4 bases, with 11 bases lying between them. The germline gives CDR1 SGHAT, CDR2 FQNNGV. Profiled with immunoSEQ multiplex PCR; TCRdb holds only in-frame clones, not every one. Among about 68,000 clones listed, about 80% were seen once. The origin of this receptor is an adult with an advanced solid tumor such as melanoma, head and neck, liver or kidney cancer. Sequenced here: CD4+ or CD8+ T cells sorted from blood, sampled in a trial of the OX40 agonist ivuxolimab. The chain employs TRBV11-2 and TRBJ1-2; a possible D gene is TRBD1 (5 bases). The CDR3 sequence: CASSRDSGYGYTF. The CDR3 nucleotides read TGTGCCAGCAGCCGGGACTCTGGCTATGGCTACACCTTC.